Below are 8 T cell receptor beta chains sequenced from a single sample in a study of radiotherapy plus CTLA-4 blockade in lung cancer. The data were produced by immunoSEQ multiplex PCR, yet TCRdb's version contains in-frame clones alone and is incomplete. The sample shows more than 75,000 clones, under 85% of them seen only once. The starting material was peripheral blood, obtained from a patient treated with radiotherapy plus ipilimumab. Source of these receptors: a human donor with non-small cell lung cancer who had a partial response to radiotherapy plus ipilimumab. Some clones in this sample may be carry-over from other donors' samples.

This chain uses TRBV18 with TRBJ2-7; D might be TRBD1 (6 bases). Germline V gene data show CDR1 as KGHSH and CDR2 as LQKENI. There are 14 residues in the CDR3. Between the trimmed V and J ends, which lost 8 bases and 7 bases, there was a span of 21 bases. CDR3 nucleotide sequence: TGTGCCAGCCGACCAACCCCCAGGGGACGAGAGCAGTACTTC. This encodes CASRPTPRGREQYF.

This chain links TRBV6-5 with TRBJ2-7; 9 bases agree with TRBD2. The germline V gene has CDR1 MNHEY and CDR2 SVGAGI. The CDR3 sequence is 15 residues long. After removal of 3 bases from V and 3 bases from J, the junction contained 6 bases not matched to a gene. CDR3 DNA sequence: TGTGCCAGCAGTTATAGTAGCGGGGGCCTCTACGAGCAGTACTTC. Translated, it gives CASSYSSGGLYEQYF.

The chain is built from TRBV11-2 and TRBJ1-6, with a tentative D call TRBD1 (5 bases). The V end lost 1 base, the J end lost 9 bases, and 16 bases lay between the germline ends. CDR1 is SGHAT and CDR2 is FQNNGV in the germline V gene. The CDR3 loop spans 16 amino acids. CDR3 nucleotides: TGTGCCAGCAGCTTAGTTACAGGCCCCAGAGGTTCACCCCTCCACTTT. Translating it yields CASSLVTGPRGSPLHF.

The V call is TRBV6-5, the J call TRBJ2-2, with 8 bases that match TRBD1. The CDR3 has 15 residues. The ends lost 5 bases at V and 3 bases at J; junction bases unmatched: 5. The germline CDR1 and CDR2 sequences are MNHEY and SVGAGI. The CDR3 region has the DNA TGTGCCAGCAGTCCGACAGGGGTATACACCGGGGAGCTGTTTTTT. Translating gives CASSPTGVYTGELFF.

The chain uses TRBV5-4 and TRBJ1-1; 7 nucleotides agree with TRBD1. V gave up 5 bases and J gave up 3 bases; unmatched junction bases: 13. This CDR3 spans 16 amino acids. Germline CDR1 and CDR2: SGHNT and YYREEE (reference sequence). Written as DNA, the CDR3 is TGTGCCAGCAGTAAGGGGACAGAAGGTATCTACACTGAAGCTTTCTTT. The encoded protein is CASSKGTEGIYTEAFF.

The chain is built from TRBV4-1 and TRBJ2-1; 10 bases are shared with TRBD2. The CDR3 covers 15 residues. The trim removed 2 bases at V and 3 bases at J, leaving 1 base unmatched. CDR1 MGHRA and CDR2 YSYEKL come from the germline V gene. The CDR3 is CASSQLAGDYNEQFF. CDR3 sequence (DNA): TGCGCCAGCAGCCAACTAGCGGGAGACTACAATGAGCAGTTCTTC.

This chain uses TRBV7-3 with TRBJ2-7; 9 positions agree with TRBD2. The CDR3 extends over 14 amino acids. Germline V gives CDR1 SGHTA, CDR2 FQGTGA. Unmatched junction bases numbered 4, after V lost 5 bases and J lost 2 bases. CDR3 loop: CASSPLAGAYEQYF. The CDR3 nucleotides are TGTGCCAGCAGCCCCTTAGCGGGAGCCTACGAGCAGTACTTC. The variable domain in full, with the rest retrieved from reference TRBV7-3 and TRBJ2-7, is GAGVSQTPSNKVTEKGKYVELRCDPISGHTALYWYRQSLGQGPEFLIYFQGTGAADDSGLPNDRFFAVRPEGSVSTLKIQRTERGDSAVYLCASSPLAGAYEQYFGPGTRLTVT.

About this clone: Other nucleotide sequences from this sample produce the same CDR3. The CDR3 DNA follows: TGTGCCAGTAGTAACTTAGCGGGGCAACAAGAGACCCAGTACTTC. Translated: CASSNLAGQQETQYF. This chain links TRBV19 with TRBJ2-5; 8 nucleotides match TRBD2. The CDR3 is 15 residues long. V shed 4 bases and J 2 bases; nucleotides not matched to a gene: 6. The V gene's germline CDR1 is LNHDA and CDR2 SQIVND (reference sequence).